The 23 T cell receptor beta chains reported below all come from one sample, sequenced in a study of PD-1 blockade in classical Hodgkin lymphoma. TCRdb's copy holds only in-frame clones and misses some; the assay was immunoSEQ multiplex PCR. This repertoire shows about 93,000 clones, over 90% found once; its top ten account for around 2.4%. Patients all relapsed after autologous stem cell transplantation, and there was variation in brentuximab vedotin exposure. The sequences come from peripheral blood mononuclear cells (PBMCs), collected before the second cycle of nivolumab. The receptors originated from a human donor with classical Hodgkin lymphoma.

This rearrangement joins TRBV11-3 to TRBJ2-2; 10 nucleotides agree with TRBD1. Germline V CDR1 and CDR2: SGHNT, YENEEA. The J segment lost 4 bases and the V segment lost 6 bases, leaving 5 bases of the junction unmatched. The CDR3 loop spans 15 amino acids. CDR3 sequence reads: CASSSGQGFTGELFF. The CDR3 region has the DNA TGTGCCAGCAGTTCGGGACAGGGGTTCACCGGGGAGCTGTTTTTT.

CDR3 loop: CASSRLQLNQETQYF. CDR3 coding DNA: TGTGCCAGCAGTCGGCTGCAACTAAACCAAGAGACCCAGTACTTC. The V and J genes are TRBV27 and TRBJ2-5; D ambiguous. CDR3 size: 15 residues. Germline V gene lookup returns CDR1 MNHEY and CDR2 SMNVEV (reference sequence). V was clipped by 5 bases and J by 0 bases, with 13 bases between them.

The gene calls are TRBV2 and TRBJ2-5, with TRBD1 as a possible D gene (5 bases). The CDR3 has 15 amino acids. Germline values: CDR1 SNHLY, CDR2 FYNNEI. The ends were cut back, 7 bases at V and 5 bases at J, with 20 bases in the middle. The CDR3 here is CASTYPPGLRETQYF. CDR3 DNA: TGTGCCAGCACCTACCCCCCAGGGCTTCGGGAGACCCAGTACTTC.

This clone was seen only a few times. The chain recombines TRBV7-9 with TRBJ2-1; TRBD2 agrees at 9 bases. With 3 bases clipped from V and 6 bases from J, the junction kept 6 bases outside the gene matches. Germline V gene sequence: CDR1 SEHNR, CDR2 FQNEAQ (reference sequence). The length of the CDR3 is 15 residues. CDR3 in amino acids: CASSFFSGGTNEQFF. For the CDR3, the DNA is TGTGCCAGCAGCTTTTTTAGCGGGGGCACCAATGAGCAGTTCTTC.

The CDR3, as DNA: TGTGCCAGCAGCTTCCAGGGGGCGAGAAACACCATATATTTT. This encodes CASSFQGARNTIYF. The chain combines TRBV5-4 with TRBJ1-3, with TRBD1 matching 8 bases. V lost 2 bases to trimming and J lost 5 bases; unmatched junction nucleotides: 3. The CDR3 contains 14 residues. CDR1 and CDR2 from the germline V gene are SGHNT and YYREEE (reference sequence).

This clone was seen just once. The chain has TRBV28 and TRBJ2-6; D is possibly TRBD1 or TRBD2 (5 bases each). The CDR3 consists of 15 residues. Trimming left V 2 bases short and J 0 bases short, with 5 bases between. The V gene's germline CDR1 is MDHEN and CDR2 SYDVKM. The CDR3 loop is CASSLGGSGANVLTF. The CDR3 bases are TGTGCCAGCAGTTTAGGGGGCTCTGGGGCCAACGTCCTGACTTTC. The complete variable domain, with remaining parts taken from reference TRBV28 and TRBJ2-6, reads DVKVTQSSRYLVKRTGEKVFLECVQDMDHENMFWYRQDPGLGLRLIYFSYDVKMKEKGDIPEGYSVSREKKERFSLILESASTNQTSMYLCASSLGGSGANVLTFGAGSRLTVL.

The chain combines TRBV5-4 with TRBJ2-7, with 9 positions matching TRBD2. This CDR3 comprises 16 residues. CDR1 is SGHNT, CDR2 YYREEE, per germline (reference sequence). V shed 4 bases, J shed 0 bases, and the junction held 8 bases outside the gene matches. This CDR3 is CASSKGTSQSSYEQYF. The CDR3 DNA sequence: TGTGCCAGCAGCAAGGGGACTAGCCAGAGCTCCTACGAGCAGTACTTC.

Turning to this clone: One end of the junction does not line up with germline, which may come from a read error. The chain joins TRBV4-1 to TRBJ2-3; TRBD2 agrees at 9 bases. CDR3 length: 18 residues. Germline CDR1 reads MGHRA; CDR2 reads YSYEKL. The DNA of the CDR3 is TGCGCCAGCAGCCGGGAGGTGGTTGAGGGGACTAGCAGAGATACGCAGTATTTT. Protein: CASSREVVEGTSRDTQYF.

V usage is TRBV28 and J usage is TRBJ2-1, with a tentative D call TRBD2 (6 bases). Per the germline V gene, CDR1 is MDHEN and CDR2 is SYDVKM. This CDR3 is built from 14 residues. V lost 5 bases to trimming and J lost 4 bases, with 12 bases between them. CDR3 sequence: CASSNSGLYNEQFF. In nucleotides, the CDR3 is TGTGCCAGCAGTAACAGCGGGTTATACAATGAGCAGTTCTTC.

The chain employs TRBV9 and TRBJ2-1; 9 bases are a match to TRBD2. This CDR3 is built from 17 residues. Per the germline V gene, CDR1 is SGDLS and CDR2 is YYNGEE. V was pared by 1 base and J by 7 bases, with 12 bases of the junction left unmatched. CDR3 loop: CASSVRRSGRLVNEQFF. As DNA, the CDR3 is TGTGCCAGCAGCGTACGAAGAAGCGGGAGGTTGGTGAATGAGCAGTTCTTC.

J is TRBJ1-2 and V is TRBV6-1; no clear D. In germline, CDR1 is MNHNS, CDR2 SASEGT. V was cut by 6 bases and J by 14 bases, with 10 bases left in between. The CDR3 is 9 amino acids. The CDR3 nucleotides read TGTGCCAGCAGATTCCCGTGGACCTTC. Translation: CASRFPWTF.

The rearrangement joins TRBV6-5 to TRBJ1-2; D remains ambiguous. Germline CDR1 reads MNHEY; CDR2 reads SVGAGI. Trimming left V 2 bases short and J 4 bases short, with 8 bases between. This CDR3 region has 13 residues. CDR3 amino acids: CASSYGNSYGYTF. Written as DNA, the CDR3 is TGTGCCAGCAGTTACGGGAACAGCTATGGCTACACCTTC.

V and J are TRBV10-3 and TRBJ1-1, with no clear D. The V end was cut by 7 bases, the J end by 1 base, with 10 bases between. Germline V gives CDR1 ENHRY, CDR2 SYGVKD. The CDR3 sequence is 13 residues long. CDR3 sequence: CAINQQPNTEAFF. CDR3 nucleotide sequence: TGTGCCATCAATCAGCAGCCGAACACTGAAGCTTTCTTT.

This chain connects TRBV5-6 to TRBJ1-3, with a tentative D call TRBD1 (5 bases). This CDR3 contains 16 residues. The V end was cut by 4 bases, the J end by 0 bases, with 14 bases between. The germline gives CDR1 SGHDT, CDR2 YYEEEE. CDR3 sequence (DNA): TGTGCCAGCAGCCCGAGTGGGGGTTTCTCTGGAAACACCATATATTTT. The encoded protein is CASSPSGGFSGNTIYF. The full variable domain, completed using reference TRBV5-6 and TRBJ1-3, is DAGVTQSPTHLIKTRGQQVTLRCSPKSGHDTVSWYQQALGQGPQFIFQYYEEEERQRGNFPDRFSGHQFPNYSSELNVNALLLGDSALYLCASSPSGGFSGNTIYFGEGSWLTVV.

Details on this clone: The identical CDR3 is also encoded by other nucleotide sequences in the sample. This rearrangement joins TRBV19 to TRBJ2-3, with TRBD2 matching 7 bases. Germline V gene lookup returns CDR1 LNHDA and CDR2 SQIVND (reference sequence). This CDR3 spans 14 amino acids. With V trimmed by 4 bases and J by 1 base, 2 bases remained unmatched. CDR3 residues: CASSSGRGTDTQYF. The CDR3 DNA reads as TGTGCCAGTAGTAGCGGGAGAGGCACAGATACGCAGTATTTT.

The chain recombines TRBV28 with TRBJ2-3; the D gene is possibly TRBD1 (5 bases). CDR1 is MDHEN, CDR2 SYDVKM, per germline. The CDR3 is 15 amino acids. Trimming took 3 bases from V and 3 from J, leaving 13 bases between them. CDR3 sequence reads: CASSFPGQGTDTQYF. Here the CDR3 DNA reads TGTGCCAGCAGTTTTCCCGGCCAGGGTACAGATACGCAGTATTTT.

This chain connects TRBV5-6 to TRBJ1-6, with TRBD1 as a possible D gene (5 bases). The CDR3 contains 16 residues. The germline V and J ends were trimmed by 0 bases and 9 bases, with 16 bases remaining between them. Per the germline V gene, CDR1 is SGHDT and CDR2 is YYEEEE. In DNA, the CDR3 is TGTGCCAGCAGCTTGGGACGGGACTTGAGGGTTTCACCCCTCCACTTT. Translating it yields CASSLGRDLRVSPLHF.

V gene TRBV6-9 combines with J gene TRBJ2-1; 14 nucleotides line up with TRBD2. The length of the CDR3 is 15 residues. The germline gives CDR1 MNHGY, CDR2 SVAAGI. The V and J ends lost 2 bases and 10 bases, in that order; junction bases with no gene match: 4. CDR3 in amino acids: CASSYAGTSGSEQFF. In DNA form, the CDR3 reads TGTGCCAGCAGTTATGCTGGGACTAGCGGGAGCGAGCAGTTCTTC.

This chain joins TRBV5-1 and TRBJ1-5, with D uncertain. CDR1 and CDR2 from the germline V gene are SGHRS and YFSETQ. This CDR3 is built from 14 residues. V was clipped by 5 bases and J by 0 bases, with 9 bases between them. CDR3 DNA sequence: TGCGCCAGCAGACAGCCCTATAGCAATCAGCCCCAGCATTTT. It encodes CASRQPYSNQPQHF.

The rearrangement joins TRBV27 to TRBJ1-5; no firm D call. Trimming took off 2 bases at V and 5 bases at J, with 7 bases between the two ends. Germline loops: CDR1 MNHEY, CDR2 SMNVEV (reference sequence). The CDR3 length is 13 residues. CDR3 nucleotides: TGTGCCAGCAGTTTAAACACCTATCAGCCCCAGCATTTT. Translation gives CASSLNTYQPQHF.

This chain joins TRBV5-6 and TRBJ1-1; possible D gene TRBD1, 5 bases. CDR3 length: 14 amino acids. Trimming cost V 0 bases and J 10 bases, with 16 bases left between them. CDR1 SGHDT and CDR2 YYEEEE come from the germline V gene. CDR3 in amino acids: CASSLGGSLTGAFF. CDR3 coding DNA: TGTGCCAGCAGCTTGGGGGGCTCTCTCACAGGAGCTTTCTTT. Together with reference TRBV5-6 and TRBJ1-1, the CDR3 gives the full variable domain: DAGVTQSPTHLIKTRGQQVTLRCSPKSGHDTVSWYQQALGQGPQFIFQYYEEEERQRGNFPDRFSGHQFPNYSSELNVNALLLGDSALYLCASSLGGSLTGAFFGQGTRLTVV.

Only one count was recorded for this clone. CDR3 nucleotide sequence: TGTGCCAGCGGGCGGAGGGCTGGAAACACCATATATTTT. Its protein is CASGRRAGNTIYF. This chain uses TRBV28 with TRBJ1-3; the D is unclear. The CDR3 is made up of 13 amino acids. CDR1 and CDR2 (germline): MDHEN, SYDVKM. Trimming took 8 bases from V and 2 from J, leaving 10 bases between them. Supplemented by reference TRBV28 and TRBJ1-3, the full variable domain reads DVKVTQSSRYLVKRTGEKVFLECVQDMDHENMFWYRQDPGLGLRLIYFSYDVKMKEKGDIPEGYSVSREKKERFSLILESASTNQTSMYLCASGRRAGNTIYFGEGSWLTVV.

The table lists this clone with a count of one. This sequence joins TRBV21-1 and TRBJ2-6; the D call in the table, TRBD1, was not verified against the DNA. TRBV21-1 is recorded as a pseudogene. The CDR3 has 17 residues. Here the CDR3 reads CASSIDRRNSGANVLTF. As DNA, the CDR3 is TGTGCCAGCAGCATAGACAGGCGAAACTCTGGGGCCAACGTCCTGACTTTC.